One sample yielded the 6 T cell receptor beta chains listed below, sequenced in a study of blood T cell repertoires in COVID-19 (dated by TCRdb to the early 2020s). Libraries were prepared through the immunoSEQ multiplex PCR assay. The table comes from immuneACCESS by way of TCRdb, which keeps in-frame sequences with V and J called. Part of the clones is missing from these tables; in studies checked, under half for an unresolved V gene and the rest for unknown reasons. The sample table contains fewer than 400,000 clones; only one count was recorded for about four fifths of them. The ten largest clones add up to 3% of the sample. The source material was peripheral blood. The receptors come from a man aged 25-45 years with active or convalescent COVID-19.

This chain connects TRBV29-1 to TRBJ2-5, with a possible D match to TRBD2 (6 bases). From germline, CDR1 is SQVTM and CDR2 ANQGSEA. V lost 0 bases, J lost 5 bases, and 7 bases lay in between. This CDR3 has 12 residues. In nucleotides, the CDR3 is TGCAGCGTTGAAGAAGGGAGGGAGACCCAGTACTTC. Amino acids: CSVEEGRETQYF.

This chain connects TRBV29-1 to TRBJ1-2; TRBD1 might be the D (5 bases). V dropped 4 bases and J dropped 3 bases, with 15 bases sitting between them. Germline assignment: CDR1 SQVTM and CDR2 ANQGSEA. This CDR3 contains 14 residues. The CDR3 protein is CSVVSAGGHYGYTF. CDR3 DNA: TGCAGCGTTGTCAGCGCGGGGGGTCACTATGGCTACACCTTC.

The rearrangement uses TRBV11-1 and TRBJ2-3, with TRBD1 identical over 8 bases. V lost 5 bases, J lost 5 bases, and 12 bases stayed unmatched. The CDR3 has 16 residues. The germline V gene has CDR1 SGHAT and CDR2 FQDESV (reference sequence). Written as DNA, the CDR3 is TGTGCCAGCAGCAACCGGGACAGGAGGTTCCGAGATACGCAGTATTTT. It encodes CASSNRDRRFRDTQYF.

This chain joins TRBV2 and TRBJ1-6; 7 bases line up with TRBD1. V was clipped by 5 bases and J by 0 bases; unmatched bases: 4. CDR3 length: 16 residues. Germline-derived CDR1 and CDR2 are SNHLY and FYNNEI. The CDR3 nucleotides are TGTGCCAGCAGTTGGACAGGCAGCTCCTATAATTCACCCCTCCACTTT. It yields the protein CASSWTGSSYNSPLHF. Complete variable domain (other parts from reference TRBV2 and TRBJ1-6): EPEVTQTPSHQVTQMGQEVILRCVPISNHLYFYWYRQILGQKVEFLVSFYNNEISEKSEIFDDQFSVERPDGSNFTLKIRSTKLEDSAMYFCASSWTGSSYNSPLHFGNGTRLTVT.

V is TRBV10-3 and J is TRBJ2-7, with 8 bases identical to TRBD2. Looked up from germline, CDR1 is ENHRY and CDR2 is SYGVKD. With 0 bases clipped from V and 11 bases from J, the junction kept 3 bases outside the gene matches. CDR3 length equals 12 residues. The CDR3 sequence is CAISESSGGKYF. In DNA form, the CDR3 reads TGTGCCATCAGTGAGTCGTCGGGAGGGAAGTACTTC.

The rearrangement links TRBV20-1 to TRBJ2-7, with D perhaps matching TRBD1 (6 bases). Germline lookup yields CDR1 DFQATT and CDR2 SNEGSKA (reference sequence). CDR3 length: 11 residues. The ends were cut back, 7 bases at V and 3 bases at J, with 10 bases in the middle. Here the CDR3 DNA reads TGCAGTGTGGTGGACAGCTACGAGCAGTACTTC. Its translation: CSVVDSYEQYF.